In this sample, the clone carrying this T cell receptor (beta chain) turned up a few times. Its antigen remains unidentified. cDNA carried unique molecular identifiers, and a universal primer site was added by template switching. TCRdb ran MiXCR on the 5' RACE reads and lists one entry per CDR3 protein. The repertoire consists of 1.5 million to 2 million distinct CDR3 sequences, with about 32% occurring once and the leading ten covering less than 0.35%. The J segment lost 5 bases and the V segment lost 4 bases, leaving 9 bases of the junction unmatched. This CDR3 is 15 amino acids long. Germline lookup yields CDR1 SGHRS and CDR2 YFSETQ. The entry originates in a study of identical twins. Overall study results and limits: Modelling approaches yielded underestimates of out-of-frame TCR alpha sharing between monozygotic twins. Zero-insertion results could be subject to partial confounding by invariant MAIT and iNKT cells.

The TCR sequence derives from a newborn girl in good health. Sequencing was carried out using cord blood. V gene TRBV5-1 combines with J gene TRBJ2-1, with TRBD2 identical over 7 bases. The CDR3 DNA reads TGCGCCAGCAGCCCCATGGGGACTATCAACAATGAGCAGTTCTTC. Amino acids: CASSPMGTINNEQFF.